This T cell receptor beta chain originates from a study of shared clonotypes between healthy human individuals. Sorted-subset replicate PCRs used 200 ng of genomic DNA. This amount corresponded to about 29,000 T cell genomes. Measured with immunoSEQ multiplex PCR; TCRdb has only the in-frame clones, and not every one. The table has about 1.1 million clones, approximately 80% seen once. Researchers partitioned CD4+ cells into CD45RA+ naive and CD45RA-negative memory subsets. V lost 3 bases and J 3 bases, leaving 11 bases between the germline ends. The germline gives CDR1 SGHNT, CDR2 YENEEA. The CDR3 runs to 14 residues. Points on this clone: Antigen unknown.

Findings and caveats of the study: Rarefaction showed sorted-subset sequencing was incomplete despite large depth. The small donor group covered limited genetic and exposure diversity.

Sequencing was performed on memory CD4+ T cells from PBMCs. The subset here: CD45RA-negative fraction. The receptor was derived from a man aged 18 to 30 in good health. Some clones in this sample may be carry-over from other donors' samples. The J gene is TRBJ1-1, the V gene TRBV11-3; D gene unclear. DNA of the CDR3: TGTGCCAGCAGCTTTGGAGGGTCTTACACTGAAGCTTTCTTT. Amino acids: CASSFGGSYTEAFF.